Described below is a single T cell receptor (beta chain) sequence and its context. Its antigen is unknown. CDR1 is SNHLY, CDR2 FYNNEI, per germline. Trimming cost V 4 bases and J 4 bases, with 16 bases left between them. CDR3 length: 15 residues. Sequencing of TCR beta was performed on blood CD8+ and CD4+ T cells. TEMRA cells underwent FACS enrichment and CD8+ and CD4+ T cells underwent negative isolation. The RNA input was roughly 0.45 to 1 ug, and it was reverse transcribed with random hexamers. Amplification of TCR beta CDR3 was carried out by immunoSEQ multiplex PCR, which covered 54 Vbeta and 13 Jbeta segments. TCRdb recomputed calls from the immunoSEQ multiplex PCR reads with MiXCR, one row per CDR3 protein. The repertoire includes about 300,000 distinct CDR3 sequences, 92% of them detected once, and roughly 0.059% sits in the top ten. This sample was included in a study of CD8 T cells in Susac syndrome. General observations from the study: The study's TCR sequencing and HLA analysis covered a relatively small number of individuals, and the study acknowledged this.

V gene TRBV2 combines with J gene TRBJ1-2, with D possibly matching TRBD1 (5 bases). The clonotype comes from a human donor with multiple sclerosis. Material: CD4+ T cells from PBMCs. DNA for the CDR3: TGTGCCAGCAGTGGAGATCGACAGACCATCTATGGCTACACCTTC. This codes for CASSGDRQTIYGYTF.